This TCR beta chain comes out of a study of T cell changes during pregnancy in multiple sclerosis. The protocol was immunoSEQ multiplex PCR, while the TCRdb copy is restricted to in-frame clones and leaves out a portion. Of about 69,000 clones in the sample, just over 90% were seen once. The germline V gene has CDR1 GTSNPN and CDR2 SVGIG (reference sequence). The CDR3 length is 14 residues. Germline trimming cut 0 bases from V and 5 bases from J; bases unmatched to any gene: 5. The TCR comes from a female donor with multiple sclerosis, enrolled in a pregnancy study. The chain is built from TRBV30 and TRBJ2-7; 9 nucleotides align to TRBD1. The starting material was peripheral blood, obtained in the third trimester of pregnancy. The CDR3 DNA is TGTGCCTGGAGTGTTGGGACAGGGTGGGACGAGCAGTACTTC. Encoded protein: CAWSVGTGWDEQYF.